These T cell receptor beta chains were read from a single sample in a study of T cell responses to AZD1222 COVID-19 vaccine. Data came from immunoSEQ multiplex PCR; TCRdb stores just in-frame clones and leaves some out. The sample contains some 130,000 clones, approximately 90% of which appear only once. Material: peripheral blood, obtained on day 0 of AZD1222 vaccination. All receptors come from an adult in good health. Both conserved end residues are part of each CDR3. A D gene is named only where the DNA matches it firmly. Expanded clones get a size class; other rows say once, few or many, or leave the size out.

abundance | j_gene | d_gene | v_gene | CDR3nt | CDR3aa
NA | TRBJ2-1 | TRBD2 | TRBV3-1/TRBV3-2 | TGTGCCAGCAGCCCGCCCCCTAGCGGGGGGCGGGGTGAGCAGTTCTTC | CASSPPPSGGRGEQFF
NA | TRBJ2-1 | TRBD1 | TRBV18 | TGTGCCAGCTCACCCCCGGGACAGGGCCACATTGAGCAGTTCTTC | CASSPPGQGHIEQFF
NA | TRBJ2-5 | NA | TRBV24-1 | TGTGCCACCAGTGATCCCAGGGTGTCGGAAGAGACCCAGTACTTC | CATSDPRVSEETQYF
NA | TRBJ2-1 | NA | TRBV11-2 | TGTGCCAGCATCAGGGGGGGGCTAGCGAACAATGAGCAGTTCTTC | CASIRGGLANNEQFF
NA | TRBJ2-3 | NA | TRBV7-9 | TGTGCCAGCAGCCAGGACTCGGGGCTAACTAAGACAGATACGCAGTATTTT | CASSQDSGLTKTDTQYF
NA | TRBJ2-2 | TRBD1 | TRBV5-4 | TGTGCCACCTCGACCCGACAGGGCCCGGGGACCGGGGAGCTGTTTTTT | CATSTRQGPGTGELFF
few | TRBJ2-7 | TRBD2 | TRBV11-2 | TGTGCCAGCAGCCCTACTAGCGGGAGAGCCTACGAGCAGTACTTC | CASSPTSGRAYEQYF
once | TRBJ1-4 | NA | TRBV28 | TGTGCCAGCGAGACAGCCTCTAATGAAAAACTGTTTTTT | CASETASNEKLFF
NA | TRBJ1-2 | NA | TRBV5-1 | TGCGCCAGCAGCCCAACCGCAGGGTCCTATGGCTACACCTTC | CASSPTAGSYGYTF
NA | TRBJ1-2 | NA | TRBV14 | TGTGCCAGCAGCCAAGATTTGGAGTTTGGCTACACCTTC | CASSQDLEFGYTF
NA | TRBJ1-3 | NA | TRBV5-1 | TGCGCCAGCAGCCCACAACCAAGCCTCTCTGGAAACACCATATATTTT | CASSPQPSLSGNTIYF
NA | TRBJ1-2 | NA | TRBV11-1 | TGTGCCAGCGGCAGATTCAACTATGGCTACACCTTC | CASGRFNYGYTF
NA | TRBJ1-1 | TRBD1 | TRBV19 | TGTGCCAGTAGTATTCCCCAGGGGGGCACTGAAGCTTTCTTT | CASSIPQGGTEAFF
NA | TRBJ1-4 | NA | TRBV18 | TGTGCCAGCTCACCCTCCGGGCCTAATGAAAAACTGTTTTTT | CASSPSGPNEKLFF
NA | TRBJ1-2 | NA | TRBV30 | TGTGCCTGGGGTACGGGCCTTCTAAAACCCGACTATGGCTACACCTTC | CAWGTGLLKPDYGYTF
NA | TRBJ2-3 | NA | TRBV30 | TGTGCCTGGAAAAGGGACAACATTCCCACAGATACGCAGTATTTT | CAWKRDNIPTDTQYF
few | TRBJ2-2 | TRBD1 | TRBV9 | TGTGCCAGCAGGGGACAGGGGCTGAACACCGGGGAGCTGTTTTTT | CASRGQGLNTGELFF
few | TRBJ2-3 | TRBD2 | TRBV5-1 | TGCGCCAGCAGGGGACTAGGTGGAGCGGGAGATACGCAGTATTTT | CASRGLGGAGDTQYF
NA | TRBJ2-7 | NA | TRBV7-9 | TGTGCCAGCAGCTTGACCTACGAGCAGTACTTC | CASSLTYEQYF
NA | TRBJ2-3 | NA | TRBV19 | TGTGCCAGTAGTTCCGGGACTTCCCTAGATACGCAGTATTTT | CASSSGTSLDTQYF
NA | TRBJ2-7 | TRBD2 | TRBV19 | TGTGCCAGTAGTATACGACTAGCGGGCCAGTTCTACGAGCAGTACTTC | CASSIRLAGQFYEQYF
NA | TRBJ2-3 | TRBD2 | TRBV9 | TGTGCCAGCAGCCCCCGGACTAGCCCAGATACGCAGTATTTT | CASSPRTSPDTQYF
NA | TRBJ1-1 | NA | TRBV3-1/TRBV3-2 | TGTGCCAGCAGCGAGATTTACAGGAACACTGAAGCTTTCTTT | CASSEIYRNTEAFF
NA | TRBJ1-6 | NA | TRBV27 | TGTGCCACTCGGGAGTACTCCTATAATTCACCCCTCCACTTT | CATREYSYNSPLHF
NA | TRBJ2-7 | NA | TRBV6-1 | TGTGCCAGCACCCCAGGCTGGGGCACATCCTACGAGCAGTACTTC | CASTPGWGTSYEQYF
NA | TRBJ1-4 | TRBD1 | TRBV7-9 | TGTGCCAGCAGCTATTGGACAGGGGGTGAAAAACTGTTTTTT | CASSYWTGGEKLFF
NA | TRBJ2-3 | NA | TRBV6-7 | TGTGCCAGCAGTTATCATGGGATTAGCACAGATACGCAGTATTTT | CASSYHGISTDTQYF
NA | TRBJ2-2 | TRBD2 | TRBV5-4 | TGTGCCAGCAGCGCGGGGGGCCAGCGTAACACCGGGGAGCTGTTTTTT | CASSAGGQRNTGELFF